A single sample is the source of the 18 T cell receptor beta chains below, sequenced in a study of CD8+ T cells in alopecia areata. Extracted from the samples, RNA was reverse transcribed into cDNA to serve as the sequencing template. Sequencing used immunoSEQ multiplex PCR; TCRdb keeps in-frame clones, though not all of them. Of around 210,000 clones in the sample, under 70% were seen once. The treatment was: oral pan-JAK inhibitor, 5-10 mg twice daily. Here the sequenced sample was CD4+ T cells sorted from blood, taken at week 4, from a patient treated with tofacitinib. Receptor source: a human donor with alopecia areata.

CDR3 nucleotide sequence: TGTGCCAGCAGTTACACCGGACAGGGAGATGGCTACACCTTC. Its protein is CASSYTGQGDGYTF. The chain employs TRBV6-5 and TRBJ1-2, with 8 nucleotides matching TRBD1. Germline V lookup: CDR1 MNHEY, CDR2 SVGAGI. J gave up 6 bases and V 2 bases, and 5 bases lay outside the gene matches. This CDR3 region has 14 residues.

This sequence joins TRBV19 and TRBJ2-7; D not certain. The CDR3 contains 14 residues. Between the trimmed V and J ends, which lost 6 bases and 4 bases, there was a span of 16 bases. Looked up from germline, CDR1 is LNHDA and CDR2 is SQIVND (reference sequence). CDR3 DNA sequence: TGTGCCAGTAGCCGTACCGGGCCCCTGTACGAGCAGTACTTC. As protein: CASSRTGPLYEQYF.

The chain is built from TRBV9 and TRBJ2-7; TRBD1 matches 9 bases. Trimming removed 3 bases from V and 3 bases from J; junction bases left unmatched: 7. The CDR3 covers 15 residues. CDR1 is SGDLS and CDR2 is YYNGEE in the germline V gene. This CDR3 reads CASSATGGPYYEQYF. The CDR3 DNA sequence: TGTGCCAGCAGCGCGACAGGGGGTCCTTACTACGAGCAGTACTTC.

The table lists this clone with a few counts. The chain carries TRBV9 and TRBJ2-1, with a weak D call TRBD2 (5 bases). The CDR3 totals 13 residues. Trimming removed 4 bases from V and 7 bases from J, with 12 bases in between. CDR1 and CDR2 (germline): SGDLS, YYNGEE. CDR3 bases: TGTGCCAGCAGCCTCAGAGGGCGGAATGAGCAGTTCTTC. Translating gives CASSLRGRNEQFF.

The sample holds one count of this clone. The chain employs TRBV6-5 and TRBJ2-2; 7 positions agree with TRBD1. Germline V lookup: CDR1 MNHEY, CDR2 SVGAGI. The CDR3 length is 14 residues. V lost 5 bases to trimming and J lost 8 bases; unmatched junction nucleotides: 8. The CDR3 DNA reads as TGTGCCAGCAGTCCCCGACAGGGTGGTGGGGAGCTGTTTTTT. Its protein is CASSPRQGGGELFF.

This clone appeared a few times. The rearrangement links TRBV5-1 to TRBJ1-2; 8 positions match TRBD1. V shed 4 bases and J 2 bases; nucleotides not matched to a gene: 4. Germline CDR1 is SGHRS and CDR2 is YFSETQ. This CDR3 region has 14 residues. This CDR3 reads CASSQGQGNYGYTF. The CDR3 coding sequence is TGCGCCAGCAGCCAAGGACAGGGAAACTATGGCTACACCTTC.

The V call is TRBV6-1, the J call TRBJ2-7; D remains unclear. The germline CDR1 and CDR2 sequences are MNHNS and SASEGT. Trimming pared 1 base from V and 1 base from J, leaving 14 bases between. The CDR3 covers 16 residues. The DNA for the CDR3 is TGTGCCAGCAGTGAAGGGACGTGGAAGAGATCCTACGAGCAGTACTTC. This sequence encodes CASSEGTWKRSYEQYF.

This clone was counted between two and nine times. CDR3 residues: CASTWGGYGYTF. DNA of the CDR3: TGTGCCAGCACCTGGGGCGGGTATGGCTACACCTTC. V gene TRBV5-6 combines with J gene TRBJ1-2; TRBD1 might be the D (5 bases). V was cut by 6 bases and J by 5 bases, with 11 bases left in between. The germline gives CDR1 SGHDT, CDR2 YYEEEE. The CDR3 totals 12 residues.

The chain is built from TRBV7-2 and TRBJ1-5; D may be TRBD1 (6 bases). V was shortened by 1 base and J by 9 bases, with 13 bases between the two germline ends. Per germline, CDR1 SGHTA and CDR2 FQGNSA. CDR3 size: 14 residues. The CDR3 reads CASSLGGLSRPQHF. The CDR3 DNA follows: TGTGCCAGCAGCTTAGGGGGGCTAAGCCGGCCCCAGCATTTT.

This sequence joins TRBV2 and TRBJ1-1; no clear D. With 6 bases removed from V and 0 bases from J, the gap between germline ends came to 8 bases. This CDR3 spans 13 amino acids. CDR1 is SNHLY, CDR2 FYNNEI, per germline. CDR3 nucleotides: TGTGCCAGCAGCGGGGATGTGAACACTGAAGCTTTCTTT. This translates into CASSGDVNTEAFF. The variable domain in full, completed from reference TRBV2 and TRBJ1-1, reads EPEVTQTPSHQVTQMGQEVILRCVPISNHLYFYWYRQILGQKVEFLVSFYNNEISEKSEIFDDQFSVERPDGSNFTLKIRSTKLEDSAMYFCASSGDVNTEAFFGQGTRLTVV.

The chain couples TRBV7-3 to TRBJ2-2, with 7 bases lining up with TRBD2. The CDR3 runs 15 residues. From germline, CDR1 is SGHTA and CDR2 FQGTGA. The V segment lost 3 bases and the J segment 2 bases; nucleotides outside the gene matches: 3. The CDR3 protein is CASSFGTTNTGELFF. In DNA, the CDR3 is TGTGCCAGCAGCTTCGGGACTACCAACACCGGGGAGCTGTTTTTT.

V gene TRBV7-2 combines with J gene TRBJ1-3; D possibly corresponds to TRBD1 (5 bases). The V end lost 1 base, the J end lost 4 bases, and 5 bases lay between the germline ends. CDR1 SGHTA and CDR2 FQGNSA come from the germline V gene. This CDR3 is built from 13 residues. CDR3 DNA sequence: TGTGCCAGCAGCTTAGGGACAGGAAACACCATATATTTT. It specifies CASSLGTGNTIYF.

The chain couples TRBV5-1 to TRBJ2-2, with a tentative D call TRBD1 (6 bases). Germline V gene lookup returns CDR1 SGHRS and CDR2 YFSETQ. The CDR3 has 17 residues. Deletions cut 0 bases from V and 5 bases from J, with 17 bases between. CDR3 in DNA: TGCGCCAGCAGCTTGGCCTGGACTGGGACAATGACCGGGGAGCTGTTTTTT. It yields the protein CASSLAWTGTMTGELFF.

On this clone: Other DNA sequences from this sample encode an identical CDR3 as well. The J gene is TRBJ2-5, the V gene TRBV29-1; D is ambiguous. The CDR3 loop spans 10 amino acids. Germline CDR1 is SQVTM and CDR2 is ANQGSEA. V was pared by 7 bases and J by 5 bases, with 8 bases between. CDR3 residues: CSGAVETQYF. The CDR3 region has the DNA TGCAGCGGCGCGGTGGAGACCCAGTACTTC.

V is TRBV13 and J is TRBJ2-3; possible D gene TRBD2, 6 bases. There are 13 residues in the CDR3. Trimming pared 5 bases from V and 6 bases from J, leaving 12 bases between. CDR1 and CDR2 (germline): PRHDT, FYEKMQ (reference sequence). CDR3 coding DNA: TGTGCCAGCAGCGCGGCGGCGGGGGATACGCAGTATTTT. It yields the protein CASSAAAGDTQYF.

J is TRBJ1-1 and V is TRBV30; D perhaps matches TRBD1 (5 bases). Germline V CDR1 and CDR2: GTSNPN, SVGIG (reference sequence). V was pared by 5 bases and J by 3 bases, with 13 bases between. This CDR3 has 13 residues. The CDR3 region has the DNA TGTGCCTGGTCGCAGGGTTGGTACACTGAAGCTTTCTTT. It yields the protein CAWSQGWYTEAFF.

The table lists this clone with a few counts. This rearrangement joins TRBV7-2 to TRBJ1-1, with no clear D. The CDR3 is 15 residues long. Trimming took off 5 bases at V and 1 base at J, with 14 bases between the two ends. The germline V gene encodes CDR1 SGHTA and CDR2 FQGNSA. CDR3 sequence (DNA): TGTGCCAGCAGCGCTCAGGTCGCAGCGAACACTGAAGCTTTCTTT. Translating it yields CASSAQVAANTEAFF.

The chain employs TRBV18 and TRBJ1-2; 7 bases are shared with TRBD1. The CDR3 contains 16 residues. In germline, CDR1 is KGHSH, CDR2 LQKENI. V trimming: 4 bases; J trimming: 3 bases; junction bases outside the gene matches: 11. The CDR3 protein is CASSRTGEDRYYGYTF. The CDR3 region has the DNA TGTGCCAGCTCACGTACAGGGGAAGATCGGTACTATGGCTACACCTTC.